This TCR beta chain was profiled in a study of T cell changes during pregnancy in multiple sclerosis. The germline V gene has CDR1 SGHKS and CDR2 YYEKEE (reference sequence). This CDR3 spans 12 amino acids. V was trimmed by 1 base and J by 4 bases, leaving 3 bases between them. Repertoires were generated with immunoSEQ multiplex PCR, while TCRdb's copy carries only in-frame clones and drops some. Of about 24,000 clones listed, more than 70% are singletons. The source material was CD4+ T cells from peripheral blood mononuclear cells, sampled in the first trimester of pregnancy. The source of this sequence is a female donor in good health, enrolled as a control in a pregnancy study. The J gene is TRBJ1-5, the V gene TRBV5-5; the D is unclear. Written as DNA, the CDR3 is TGTGCCAGCAGCTTGTATAATCAGCCCCAGCATTTT. Protein: CASSLYNQPQHF.